This T cell receptor (beta chain) was sequenced for a study of control samples from healthy donors and cancer patients. Deletions cut 4 bases from V and 0 bases from J, with 9 bases between. This CDR3 is built from 14 residues. Germline CDR1 MRHNA, CDR2 SNTAGT. Sequenced by immunoSEQ multiplex PCR; TCRdb stores in-frame clones only, minus some. The sample lists 100,000 to 150,000 clones, roughly 90% occurring once. The gene calls are TRBV6-4 and TRBJ1-2, with D possibly TRBD1 on 6 matching bases. Sequencing used blood. The receptor was derived from a man between 50 and 59 years old in good health. The CDR3 bases are TGTGCCAGCAGTGCGGACAGAGCTAACTATGGCTACACCTTC. Protein sequence: CASSADRANYGYTF.